This T cell receptor (beta chain) was captured by sequencing in a study of blood T cell repertoires in COVID-19. Repertoires were generated with immunoSEQ multiplex PCR, while TCRdb's copy carries only in-frame clones and drops some. The sample has hundreds of thousands of clones, roughly 89% seen once. This CDR3 region has 13 residues. Losses at the gene ends were 8 bases for V and 3 bases for J; bases not matched to a gene: 7. All enrollees were about 18 to 89 years old and from about 24 US areas. The study assigned cohorts using participant-reported clinical history. Symptom resolution, clearance, or two negative PCRs marked donors in Cohort 3 as recovered.

The source of this sequence is a woman aged 18-29 years who had recovered from COVID-19. The specimen sequenced was PBMCs or T cells enriched from blood (not recorded which). This sequence joins TRBV12-3 or TRBV12-4 and TRBJ2-7; 7 positions agree with TRBD1. CDR3 nucleotide sequence: TGTGCCAGCGCCAGAGACAGGGACTACGAGCAGTACTTC. Its protein product is CASARDRDYEQYF.